Presented here are 22 T cell receptor beta chains from one specimen sequenced in a study of T cell responses to AZD1222 COVID-19 vaccine. The data were produced by immunoSEQ multiplex PCR, yet TCRdb's version contains in-frame clones alone and is incomplete. The sample contains 100,000 to 150,000 clones, about 87% of which appear only once. The specimen was peripheral blood, collected on day 0 of AZD1222 vaccination. These receptors all stem from an adult in good health.

The chain uses TRBV5-1 and TRBJ1-2; the D gene is possibly TRBD1 (6 bases). Germline V gene lookup returns CDR1 SGHRS and CDR2 YFSETQ. There are 15 residues in the CDR3. Trimming cost V 4 bases and J 2 bases, with 15 bases left between them. For the CDR3, the DNA is TGCGCCAGCAGCACAAGCCGGGACAAAAACTATGGCTACACCTTC. This encodes CASSTSRDKNYGYTF.

This clone was picked up one time. The V gene is TRBV11-2, the J gene TRBJ2-1, with TRBD2 matching 7 bases. In germline, CDR1 is SGHAT, CDR2 FQNNGV. The trim removed 5 bases at V and 5 bases at J, leaving 3 bases unmatched. This CDR3 contains 13 residues. CDR3 nucleotide sequence: TGTGCCAGCAGCCGGGACTATGACAATGAGCAGTTCTTC. Translation: CASSRDYDNEQFF.

This chain uses TRBV6-2 or TRBV6-3 with TRBJ1-2; D is unresolved. This CDR3 spans 12 amino acids. Germline V CDR1 and CDR2: MNHEY, SVGEGT. V lost 2 bases and J 8 bases, leaving 9 bases between the germline ends. This CDR3 reads CASSYAAYGYTF. Here the CDR3 DNA reads TGTGCCAGCAGTTACGCGGCTTACGGCTACACCTTC.

This rearrangement joins TRBV6-5 to TRBJ1-1, with 8 positions matching TRBD1. This CDR3 contains 13 residues. Per germline, CDR1 MNHEY and CDR2 SVGAGI. J lost 6 bases, V lost 7 bases, and 7 bases had no gene match. CDR3 DNA: TGTGCCAGCACGGACCCCAGGGGGCCTGAAGCTTTCTTT. It codes for CASTDPRGPEAFF.

V gene TRBV27 combines with J gene TRBJ2-1; 7 positions match TRBD2. CDR3 size: 15 residues. The germline V gene has CDR1 MNHEY and CDR2 SMNVEV (reference sequence). Trimming cost V 3 bases and J 7 bases; bases outside gene matches: 9. The CDR3 region has the DNA TGTGCCAGCAGTTTCTGGGGGAGGGCCCGGAATGAGCAGTTCTTC. It specifies CASSFWGRARNEQFF.

The rearrangement uses TRBV6-2 or TRBV6-3 and TRBJ1-3; D gene unclear. V shed 6 bases and J shed 0 bases, with 15 bases lying between them. The V gene's germline CDR1 is MNHEY and CDR2 SVGEGT. The CDR3 loop spans 16 amino acids. The CDR3 region has the DNA TGTGCCAGCAGCCCTGCCGGATTTGGCTCTGGAAACACCATATATTTT. Translated: CASSPAGFGSGNTIYF.

The gene calls are TRBV19 and TRBJ1-5, with D possibly being TRBD1 (5 bases). Trimming stripped 5 bases from V and 9 bases from J, with 17 bases between. Germline CDR1 LNHDA, CDR2 SQIVND (reference sequence). The CDR3 spans 14 residues. The CDR3 protein is CASSVRTPGGPQHF. The CDR3 DNA reads as TGTGCCAGTAGTGTGAGGACACCGGGTGGGCCCCAGCATTTT. Combining the CDR3 with reference TRBV19 and TRBJ1-5 gives the whole variable domain DGGITQSPKYLFRKEGQNVTLSCEQNLNHDAMYWYRQDPGQGLRLIYYSQIVNDFQKGDIAEGYSVSREKKESFPLTVTSAQKNPTAFYLCASSVRTPGGPQHFGDGTRLSIL.

The count of this clone is one. The chain employs TRBV7-3 and TRBJ2-3, with D unclear. Trimming took 0 bases from V and 3 from J, leaving 7 bases between them. The CDR3 length is 14 residues. CDR1 and CDR2 from the germline V gene are SGHTA and FQGTGA. This chain's CDR3 is CASSLTPVTDTQYF. Written as DNA, the CDR3 is TGTGCCAGCAGCTTAACTCCAGTAACAGATACGCAGTATTTT. The variable domain in full, with the rest retrieved from reference TRBV7-3 and TRBJ2-3, is GAGVSQTPSNKVTEKGKYVELRCDPISGHTALYWYRQSLGQGPEFLIYFQGTGAADDSGLPNDRFFAVRPEGSVSTLKIQRTERGDSAVYLCASSLTPVTDTQYFGPGTRLTVL.

The chain joins TRBV10-3 to TRBJ2-3; no clear D. The V gene's germline CDR1 is ENHRY and CDR2 SYGVKD. V lost 7 bases to trimming and J lost 2 bases, with 13 bases between them. CDR3 length: 14 residues. CDR3 loop: CAITLSGDTDTQYF. In DNA, the CDR3 is TGTGCCATCACCCTCAGTGGGGACACAGATACGCAGTATTTT.

V is TRBV6-5 and J is TRBJ2-3; 10 bases match TRBD1. CDR1 is MNHEY, CDR2 SVGAGI, per germline. The CDR3 length is 14 residues. With V trimmed by 8 bases and J by 5 bases, 7 bases remained unmatched. CDR3 nucleotides: TGTGCCAGCCTAGACAGGGGGCAAGGAGATACGCAGTATTTT. Amino acid sequence: CASLDRGQGDTQYF.

The chain links TRBV6-5 to TRBJ1-2; D gene unclear. The germline gives CDR1 MNHEY, CDR2 SVGAGI. This CDR3 is built from 11 residues. V gave up 0 bases and J gave up 13 bases, with 9 bases separating them. This chain's CDR3 is CASSYSGRRTF. The CDR3 DNA is TGTGCCAGCAGTTACTCCGGCCGCCGCACCTTC.

The chain uses TRBV18 and TRBJ2-5, with D uncertain. V was cut by 3 bases and J by 4 bases, with 12 bases left in between. The CDR3 extends over 14 amino acids. Looked up from germline, CDR1 is KGHSH and CDR2 is LQKENI. Written as DNA, the CDR3 is TGTGCCAGCTCACCTAGAGGTATCGGAGAGACCCAGTACTTC. This encodes CASSPRGIGETQYF.

This chain links TRBV6-6 with TRBJ1-5; a weak D match, TRBD1 (6 bases). V gave up 5 bases and J gave up 2 bases, with 19 bases separating them. In germline, CDR1 is MNHNY, CDR2 SVGAGI (reference sequence). CDR3 length: 17 amino acids. The CDR3 nucleotides are TGTGCCAGCAGTCCCCCTCCCTCGGGGGCGGGCAATCAGCCCCAGCATTTT. Encoded protein: CASSPPPSGAGNQPQHF.

The genes are TRBV27 and TRBJ1-1, with D perhaps matching TRBD1 (6 bases). The CDR3 runs 13 residues. Trimming shortened V by 9 bases and J by 3 bases, and 14 bases separated the two germline ends. Germline V gene lookup returns CDR1 MNHEY and CDR2 SMNVEV (reference sequence). The CDR3 DNA follows: TGTGCCAGGAGGACAGTGGGAGACACTGAAGCTTTCTTT. Residues: CARRTVGDTEAFF.

This clone has more than one count but fewer than ten. The rearrangement joins TRBV7-2 to TRBJ2-3; weak D call: TRBD2 (6 bases). The CDR3 spans 14 residues. The germline gives CDR1 SGHTA, CDR2 FQGNSA. V was clipped by 6 bases and J by 1 base, with 11 bases between them. CDR3 region: CASSVGGGTDTQYF. For the CDR3, the DNA is TGTGCCAGCAGTGTAGGCGGGGGCACAGATACGCAGTATTTT.

The gene calls are TRBV29-1 and TRBJ2-1; 10 positions match TRBD2. CDR1 SQVTM and CDR2 ANQGSEA come from the germline V gene. This CDR3 region has 14 residues. Trimming took 7 bases from V and 3 from J; bases not matched to a gene: 6. Here the CDR3 reads CSAPVAGGYNEQFF. Written as DNA, the CDR3 is TGCAGCGCACCCGTAGCGGGAGGCTACAATGAGCAGTTCTTC.

The table lists this clone with a count of one. The J gene is TRBJ2-1, the V gene TRBV7-2; 9 bases are shared with TRBD2. Looked up from germline, CDR1 is SGHTA and CDR2 is FQGNSA. V was clipped by 6 bases and J by 6 bases; unmatched bases: 6. The CDR3 consists of 14 residues. The CDR3 sequence is CASSKASGINEQFF. The CDR3 DNA is TGTGCCAGCAGTAAGGCTAGCGGGATCAATGAGCAGTTCTTC.

The J gene is TRBJ1-6, the V gene TRBV4-3; D is unresolved. The CDR3 spans 17 residues. Germline CDR1 is LGHNA and CDR2 is YSLEER. The germline V and J ends were trimmed by 1 base and 7 bases, with 17 bases remaining between them. The CDR3 reads CASSQVEKEGGNSPLHF. CDR3 in DNA: TGCGCCAGCAGCCAAGTAGAGAAGGAGGGAGGAAATTCACCCCTCCACTTT.

The genes are TRBV7-6 and TRBJ1-2, with 9 bases matching TRBD1. Trimming took 3 bases from V and 6 from J; bases not matched to a gene: 5. The V gene's germline CDR1 is SGHVS and CDR2 FNYEAQ. The CDR3 extends over 14 amino acids. The CDR3 DNA reads as TGTGCCAGCAGCTTGGGACAGGGACACGATGGCTACACCTTC. Translation: CASSLGQGHDGYTF.

V and J are TRBV27 and TRBJ2-1; unclear D gene. The CDR3 is 16 residues long. V shed 10 bases and J shed 0 bases, with 19 bases lying between them. Germline values: CDR1 MNHEY, CDR2 SMNVEV (reference sequence). The CDR3 DNA sequence: TGTGCCACCCATCCTGGCGCAGAGCCCTCCTACAATGAGCAGTTCTTC. This translates into CATHPGAEPSYNEQFF.

The rearrangement links TRBV29-1 to TRBJ2-1, with D possibly TRBD2 on 5 matching bases. The CDR3 covers 11 residues. The V gene lost 6 bases and the J gene lost 8 bases, with 11 bases spanning the gap. Germline V gene sequence: CDR1 SQVTM, CDR2 ANQGSEA. This chain's CDR3 is CSVTSSDEQFF. The CDR3 DNA follows: TGCAGCGTCACTAGTAGCGATGAGCAGTTCTTC.

The chain has TRBV6-5 and TRBJ1-6; no clear D. The length of the CDR3 is 15 residues. Germline CDR1 is MNHEY and CDR2 is SVGAGI. Trimming removed 2 bases from V and 7 bases from J, with 12 bases in between. The DNA for the CDR3 is TGTGCCAGCAGTTACCGAGACATGAGCAATTCACCCCTCCACTTT. Encoded protein: CASSYRDMSNSPLHF.